The next 29 T cell receptor beta chains were all read from a single sample in a study of blood T cell repertoires in COVID-19. The assay was immunoSEQ multiplex PCR, and TCRdb's table has in-frame clones only and misses some. The table records around 18,000 clones, 70% to 85% of them present only once. The sequencing sample was made of peripheral blood. These receptors were obtained from a man between 65 and 85 years old with COVID-19, enrolled during active disease.

The V call is TRBV6-5, the J call TRBJ2-7; 9 bases agree with TRBD2. Germline CDR1 MNHEY, CDR2 SVGAGI. The CDR3 sequence is 16 residues long. Unmatched junction bases numbered 9, after V lost 2 bases and J lost 4 bases. The CDR3 DNA reads TGTGCCAGCAGTTACGAACCGGGACTAGCAGAATACGAGCAGTACTTC. It yields the protein CASSYEPGLAEYEQYF.

Within the sample, this clone is medium-sized. The rearrangement joins TRBV19 to TRBJ2-1; TRBD2 might be the D (6 bases). Germline assignment: CDR1 LNHDA and CDR2 SQIVND (reference sequence). The V end lost 1 base, the J end lost 9 bases, and 16 bases lay between the germline ends. The CDR3 length is 15 residues. The CDR3 DNA sequence: TGTGCCAGTAGTATAGGGGGCGGGGCGGGCTCTGAGCAGTTCTTC. Its translation is CASSIGGGAGSEQFF.

J is TRBJ2-2 and V is TRBV5-1; TRBD1 matches at 8 bases. With V trimmed by 4 bases and J by 3 bases, 5 bases remained unmatched. In germline, CDR1 is SGHRS, CDR2 YFSETQ. The CDR3 totals 15 residues. CDR3 residues: CASSPTGADTGELFF. CDR3 nucleotides: TGCGCCAGCAGCCCGACAGGGGCGGACACCGGGGAGCTGTTTTTT.

This chain joins TRBV6-5 and TRBJ1-2; the D gene is possibly TRBD1 (5 bases). The ends were cut back, 6 bases at V and 5 bases at J, with 10 bases in the middle. Germline lookup yields CDR1 MNHEY and CDR2 SVGAGI. The CDR3 is made up of 12 amino acids. The chain's CDR3 is CASRGEGYGYTF. CDR3 nucleotide sequence: TGTGCCAGCAGGGGGGAGGGGTATGGCTACACCTTC.

This rearrangement joins TRBV6-5 to TRBJ1-1; the D gene is possibly TRBD1 (6 bases). The ends were cut back, 6 bases at V and 6 bases at J, with 14 bases in the middle. The CDR3 contains 13 residues. Germline V gene lookup returns CDR1 MNHEY and CDR2 SVGAGI. CDR3 DNA: TGTGCCAGCAGACAACAGGGTAGGGCTGAAGCTTTCTTT. Translation: CASRQQGRAEAFF.

The gene calls are TRBV24-1 and TRBJ2-1, with TRBD2 identical over 8 bases. CDR1 is KGHDR, CDR2 SFDVKD, per germline. Trimming cost V 4 bases and J 2 bases; bases outside gene matches: 6. The CDR3 is made up of 16 amino acids. The CDR3 loop is CATSDSGTRTYNEQFF. As DNA, the CDR3 is TGTGCCACCAGTGACTCCGGGACTAGAACCTACAATGAGCAGTTCTTC.

J is TRBJ2-1 and V is TRBV2; TRBD2 is a possible D gene (5 bases). The CDR3 totals 14 residues. CDR1 is SNHLY, CDR2 FYNNEI, per germline. V dropped 10 bases and J dropped 0 bases, with 13 bases sitting between them. This chain's CDR3 is CAIPIASSYNEQFF. The DNA for the CDR3 is TGTGCCATCCCTATAGCGAGCTCCTACAATGAGCAGTTCTTC.

The gene calls are TRBV10-3 and TRBJ1-1, with D perhaps matching TRBD1 (5 bases). This CDR3 has 11 amino acids. Germline V CDR1 and CDR2: ENHRY, SYGVKD. The V end was cut by 6 bases, the J end by 7 bases, with 9 bases between. In nucleotides, the CDR3 is TGTGCCATCAGGGACATTGGTGAAGCTTTCTTT. It specifies CAIRDIGEAFF.

This sequence joins TRBV19 and TRBJ1-1; perhaps TRBD1 as D (6 bases). Germline V CDR1 and CDR2: LNHDA, SQIVND (reference sequence). The CDR3 length is 15 residues. Trimming cost V 3 bases and J 6 bases, with 17 bases left between them. The CDR3 reads CASSIFVQGASEAFF. CDR3 DNA sequence: TGTGCCAGTAGTATTTTCGTACAGGGCGCGTCTGAAGCTTTCTTT.

This clone has a handful of counts. The V call is TRBV10-3, the J call TRBJ1-6, with TRBD1 matching 9 bases. J was trimmed by 7 bases and V by 6 bases; bases with no gene match: 4. CDR3 size: 14 residues. Germline V CDR1 and CDR2: ENHRY, SYGVKD. For the CDR3, the DNA is TGTGCCATCAGACCCGACAGGGGGAATTCACCCCTCCACTTT. The encoded protein is CAIRPDRGNSPLHF.

The chain joins TRBV12-5 to TRBJ2-1; TRBD2 agrees at 8 bases. Germline CDR1 is LGHNT and CDR2 is FRNRAP. This CDR3 has 16 amino acids. V lost 0 bases to trimming and J lost 4 bases; unmatched junction nucleotides: 5. The CDR3 sequence is CASGLVLTSGYNEQFF. In DNA, the CDR3 is TGTGCTAGTGGTTTGGTACTAACTAGCGGATACAATGAGCAGTTCTTC.

The rearrangement uses TRBV5-1 and TRBJ1-1; TRBD1 aligns across 8 bases. The junction had 3 bases not matched to a gene; V was cut back by 4 bases and J by 1 base. The V gene's germline CDR1 is SGHRS and CDR2 YFSETQ. CDR3 size: 14 residues. The CDR3 DNA reads TGCGCCAGCAGCGCGGGGACAGGGAACACTGAAGCTTTCTTT. This sequence encodes CASSAGTGNTEAFF.

The chain uses TRBV28 and TRBJ2-7, with TRBD1 matching 8 bases. Germline CDR1 is MDHEN and CDR2 is SYDVKM. CDR3 size: 13 residues. The V segment lost 3 bases and the J segment 5 bases; nucleotides outside the gene matches: 3. CDR3 sequence reads: CASSLTGVHEQYF. CDR3 sequence (DNA): TGTGCCAGCAGTTTGACAGGGGTCCACGAGCAGTACTTC.

This sequence joins TRBV4-2 and TRBJ2-3; tentatively, D is TRBD1 (5 bases). The length of the CDR3 is 15 residues. V was clipped by 1 base and J by 2 bases, with 10 bases between them. Germline V gene lookup returns CDR1 LGHNA and CDR2 YNFKEQ. The CDR3 sequence: CASSQGQTPTDTQYF. CDR3 DNA: TGTGCCAGCAGCCAAGGACAGACACCCACAGATACGCAGTATTTT.

For the CDR3, the DNA is TGTGCCAGCAGTGCAGGGGTCAATCAGCCCCAGCATTTT. Protein sequence: CASSAGVNQPQHF. The chain links TRBV2 to TRBJ1-5; tentatively, D is TRBD1 (6 bases). This CDR3 spans 13 amino acids. V lost 4 bases, J lost 3 bases, and 7 bases lay in between. Germline V gene data show CDR1 as SNHLY and CDR2 as FYNNEI.

The chain uses TRBV25-1 and TRBJ1-1; 7 bases line up with TRBD1. CDR1 MGHDK and CDR2 SYGVNS come from the germline V gene. The J segment lost 1 base and the V segment lost 5 bases, leaving 1 base of the junction unmatched. This CDR3 contains 13 residues. The CDR3 DNA sequence: TGTGCCAGCAGTAACAGGGGGAACACTGAAGCTTTCTTT. This translates into CASSNRGNTEAFF.

The CDR3 DNA reads TGTGCCAGCAGCTTAGAAGTCGGCAGGGGTCGGGACTATGGCTACACCTTC. This translates into CASSLEVGRGRDYGYTF. The V gene is TRBV7-9, the J gene TRBJ1-2; perhaps TRBD1 as D (6 bases). V lost 1 base to trimming and J lost 3 bases, with 18 bases between them. Germline loops: CDR1 SEHNR, CDR2 FQNEAQ (reference sequence). The CDR3 totals 17 residues.

The genes are TRBV7-9 and TRBJ2-2; possible D gene TRBD1, 6 bases. The CDR3 length is 16 residues. Germline CDR1 reads SEHNR; CDR2 reads FQNEAQ (reference sequence). V was clipped by 2 bases and J by 6 bases, with 16 bases between them. CDR3 DNA: TGTGCCAGCAGCTTACTAAAGGGGACAATCCCCGGGGAGCTGTTTTTT. This gives the protein CASSLLKGTIPGELFF.

The chain uses TRBV3-1 (or the pseudogene TRBV3-2) and TRBJ2-5; no clear D gene. V gave up 10 bases and J gave up 5 bases, with 14 bases separating them. The CDR3 length is 12 residues. The V gene's germline CDR1 is LGHDT and CDR2 YNNKEL (reference sequence). The CDR3 loop is CATQAPSETQYF. The CDR3 region has the DNA TGTGCCACCCAGGCCCCTTCCGAGACCCAGTACTTC.

The V gene is TRBV6-6, the J gene TRBJ2-1; D perhaps matches TRBD2 (5 bases). Germline lookup yields CDR1 MNHNY and CDR2 SVGAGI (reference sequence). The ends were cut back, 5 bases at V and 7 bases at J, with 12 bases in the middle. CDR3 size: 13 residues. CDR3 sequence (DNA): TGTGCCAGCAGTCCACGTCGGGGAAATGAGCAGTTCTTC. Translation gives CASSPRRGNEQFF.

The chain uses TRBV19 and TRBJ1-4, with no clear D. V lost 5 bases and J 8 bases, leaving 15 bases between the germline ends. CDR1 is LNHDA and CDR2 is SQIVND in the germline V gene (reference sequence). The CDR3 is made up of 14 amino acids. The CDR3 nucleotides read TGTGCCAGTAGTTCATCAGGAATCGAAGAAAAACTGTTTTTT. Protein product: CASSSSGIEEKLFF.

This rearrangement joins TRBV28 to TRBJ2-1; 9 bases are shared with TRBD1. Trimming removed 4 bases from V and 4 bases from J; junction bases left unmatched: 8. CDR1 MDHEN and CDR2 SYDVKM come from the germline V gene. The CDR3 has 16 residues. Here the CDR3 reads CASSYPAGQGYNEQFF. In nucleotides, the CDR3 is TGTGCCAGCAGTTATCCCGCGGGACAGGGTTACAATGAGCAGTTCTTC.

The chain's CDR3 is CASRSDRFYNSPLHF. CDR3 bases: TGTGCCAGCAGGTCGGACAGATTCTATAATTCACCCCTCCACTTT. The chain carries TRBV6-5 and TRBJ1-6; a possible D gene is TRBD1 (6 bases). Germline V CDR1 and CDR2: MNHEY, SVGAGI. This CDR3 spans 15 amino acids. Deletions cut 6 bases from V and 3 bases from J, with 12 bases between.

The chain uses TRBV2 and TRBJ2-5, with D possibly being TRBD2 (6 bases). The V gene lost 4 bases and the J gene lost 13 bases, with 16 bases spanning the gap. Per germline, CDR1 SNHLY and CDR2 FYNNEI. The CDR3 runs 12 residues. CDR3 in DNA: TGTGCCAGCAGTGTAGGCCTAGCGCTAGGGTACTTC. This encodes CASSVGLALGYF.

V and J are TRBV5-1 and TRBJ2-2; D perhaps matches TRBD2 (7 bases). The CDR3 length is 15 residues. Trimming shortened V by 4 bases and J by 7 bases, and 17 bases separated the two germline ends. Germline CDR1 reads SGHRS; CDR2 reads YFSETQ. The CDR3, as DNA: TGCGCCAGCAGCCCTACAGGGAGGGCTTACGGGGAGCTGTTTTTT. Protein sequence: CASSPTGRAYGELFF. Combining the CDR3 with reference TRBV5-1 and TRBJ2-2 gives the whole variable domain KAGVTQTPRYLIKTRGQQVTLSCSPISGHRSVSWYQQTPGQGLQFLFEYFSETQRNKGNFPGRFSGRQFSNSRSEMNVSTLELGDSALYLCASSPTGRAYGELFFGEGSRLTVL.

This chain connects TRBV19 to TRBJ1-3; D remains unclear. This CDR3 is 15 amino acids long. Trimming took off 0 bases at V and 0 bases at J, with 6 bases between the two ends. Looked up from germline, CDR1 is LNHDA and CDR2 is SQIVND (reference sequence). CDR3: CASSIDYSSGNTIYF. The CDR3 DNA follows: TGTGCCAGTAGTATAGATTACAGCTCTGGAAACACCATATATTTT. Full variable domain (outside the CDR3, taken from reference TRBV19 and TRBJ1-3): DGGITQSPKYLFRKEGQNVTLSCEQNLNHDAMYWYRQDPGQGLRLIYYSQIVNDFQKGDIAEGYSVSREKKESFPLTVTSAQKNPTAFYLCASSIDYSSGNTIYFGEGSWLTVV.

The rearrangement joins TRBV7-3 to TRBJ2-3; D gene unclear. Trimming shortened V by 4 bases and J by 5 bases, and 7 bases separated the two germline ends. Per the germline V gene, CDR1 is SGHTA and CDR2 is FQGTGA. The CDR3 covers 12 residues. CDR3 DNA sequence: TGTGCCAGCAGCTCCACGGGAGATACGCAGTATTTT. Residues: CASSSTGDTQYF.

The chain carries TRBV18 and TRBJ1-4; TRBD1 might be the D (6 bases). CDR1 and CDR2 from the germline V gene are KGHSH and LQKENI. Trimming took off 1 base at V and 5 bases at J, with 8 bases between the two ends. CDR3 size: 14 residues. CDR3 in DNA: TGTGCCAGCTCACCACAGGGGGGGAATGAAAAACTGTTTTTT. Amino acid sequence: CASSPQGGNEKLFF.

The chain combines TRBV6-5 with TRBJ1-1; D might be TRBD1 (6 bases). There are 14 residues in the CDR3. Looked up from germline, CDR1 is MNHEY and CDR2 is SVGAGI. Trimming stripped 5 bases from V and 5 bases from J, with 15 bases between. The CDR3 loop is CASSPISRGTEAFF. CDR3 DNA sequence: TGTGCCAGCAGTCCAATCAGCAGGGGTACTGAAGCTTTCTTT.